One and the same sample provided the 28 T cell receptor beta chains below, sequenced in a study of CD8+CD57+ T cells in acquired aplastic anemia. It was patients with CD8+CD57+ cell expansion by flow cytometry who were chosen for sequencing. Genomic DNA, serving as template, underwent TCR beta VDJ and CDR3 profiling. TCRdb ran MiXCR on the reads and lists one entry per CDR3 protein. The data contain about 180,000 distinct CDR3 sequences, 50% to 65% of them seen just once; the ten biggest clones take up approximately 42%. The sequenced sample consisted of sorted CD4+, CD8+, or CD8+CD57+ T cells (not recorded which) from PBMCs. The receptors come from a human donor with aplastic anemia.

V gene TRBV7-9 combines with J gene TRBJ2-7; D tentatively reads TRBD1 or TRBD2 (6 bases each). Per the germline V gene, CDR1 is SEHNR and CDR2 is FQNEAQ (reference sequence). The CDR3 sequence is 18 residues long. V dropped 3 bases and J dropped 2 bases, with 23 bases sitting between them. The CDR3 is CASSLGGKGGGTTYEQYF. Here the CDR3 DNA reads TGTGCCAGCAGCTTGGGGGGTAAGGGTGGGGGGACAACCTACGAGCAGTACTTC.

This clonotype has a single count. This rearrangement joins TRBV24-1 to TRBJ1-1; 8 bases map to TRBD1. This CDR3 has 16 residues. In germline, CDR1 is KGHDR, CDR2 SFDVKD. The ends lost 2 bases at V and 0 bases at J; junction bases unmatched: 4. The CDR3 here is CATSDSGTGLNTEAFF. Written as DNA, the CDR3 is TGTGCCACCAGTGATTCCGGGACAGGCTTGAACACTGAAGCTTTCTTT.

The chain joins TRBV19 to TRBJ1-1; 8 nucleotides agree with TRBD1. The V and J ends lost 0 bases and 5 bases, in that order; junction bases with no gene match: 2. This CDR3 spans 14 amino acids. Germline V gives CDR1 LNHDA, CDR2 SQIVND (reference sequence). The DNA of the CDR3 is TGTGCCAGTAGTATAGATCGGACAGGGACTGAAGCTTTCTTT. Translated, it gives CASSIDRTGTEAFF. The whole variable domain, remainder taken from reference TRBV19 and TRBJ1-1, is DGGITQSPKYLFRKEGQNVTLSCEQNLNHDAMYWYRQDPGQGLRLIYYSQIVNDFQKGDIAEGYSVSREKKESFPLTVTSAQKNPTAFYLCASSIDRTGTEAFFGQGTRLTVV.

As to this clonotype: A much larger clone differs from this one at a single base, so this may be a read error. V gene TRBV7-2 combines with J gene TRBJ2-1; either TRBD1 or TRBD2 may supply D (6 bases each). Germline loops: CDR1 SGHTA, CDR2 FQGNSA. CDR3 length: 15 amino acids. The CDR3 coding sequence is TGTGCCAGCAGCATGTTGGGGGGCTTTAACAATGAGCAGTCCTTC. The encoded protein is CASSMLGGFNNEQSF.

The chain has TRBV2 and TRBJ1-2; 9 bases fit TRBD1. This CDR3 is built from 15 residues. V shed 6 bases and J 1 base; nucleotides not matched to a gene: 6. The germline gives CDR1 SNHLY, CDR2 FYNNEI. CDR3 coding DNA: TGTGCCAGCAGAACCGGGACAGGGAGTAACTATGGCTACACCTTC. Residues: CASRTGTGSNYGYTF.

This chain links TRBV20-1 with TRBJ2-7; 7 bases map to TRBD1. The junction had 4 bases not matched to a gene; V was cut back by 3 bases and J by 2 bases. This CDR3 comprises 13 residues. CDR1 and CDR2 from the germline V gene are DFQATT and SNEGSKA (reference sequence). The CDR3 loop reads CSASSDRAYEQYF. In DNA, the CDR3 is TGCAGTGCTAGCAGTGACAGGGCCTACGAGCAGTACTTC.

This clonotype was observed many times. The V gene is TRBV10-1, the J gene TRBJ2-2; no clear D. V was clipped by 5 bases and J by 1 base, with 11 bases between them. This CDR3 contains 15 residues. Germline V gene sequence: CDR1 WNHNN, CDR2 SYGVQD (reference sequence). The CDR3 bases are TGCGCCAGCAGTAGTCGGCAGGAGAACACCGGGGAGCTGTTTTTT. Its protein is CASSSRQENTGELFF.

This chain links TRBV5-1 with TRBJ1-1; possibly TRBD1 for D (5 bases). This CDR3 contains 13 residues. Between the trimmed V and J ends, which lost 3 bases and 3 bases, there was a span of 9 bases. CDR1 is SGHRS, CDR2 YFSETQ, per germline. The CDR3 sequence is CASSYDRDTEAFF. DNA of the CDR3: TGCGCCAGCAGCTACGACAGAGACACTGAAGCTTTCTTT. Looking up the rest from reference TRBV5-1 and TRBJ1-1 gives the full variable domain: KAGVTQTPRYLIKTRGQQVTLSCSPISGHRSVSWYQQTPGQGLQFLFEYFSETQRNKGNFPGRFSGRQFSNSRSEMNVSTLELGDSALYLCASSYDRDTEAFFGQGTRLTVV.

V is TRBV7-9 and J is TRBJ2-7, with a weak D call TRBD2 (5 bases). This CDR3 contains 16 residues. In germline, CDR1 is SEHNR, CDR2 FQNEAQ (reference sequence). The germline V and J ends were trimmed by 1 base and 0 bases, with 13 bases remaining between them. The chain's CDR3 is CASSLGGPRSSYEQYF. The CDR3 coding sequence is TGTGCCAGCAGCTTAGGCGGGCCGAGGAGCTCCTACGAGCAGTACTTC.

The chain couples TRBV29-1 to TRBJ1-1; a weak D match, TRBD1 (5 bases). CDR1 is SQVTM, CDR2 ANQGSEA, per germline. The V end lost 6 bases, the J end lost 8 bases, and 13 bases lay between the germline ends. This CDR3 region has 11 residues. CDR3 DNA sequence: TGCAGCGTCATGAGACAGAACGAAGCTTTCTTT. This translates into CSVMRQNEAFF.

The rearrangement uses TRBV10-2 and TRBJ2-1, with D unclear. Germline V gene sequence: CDR1 WSHSY, CDR2 SAAADI. CDR3 size: 12 residues. V lost 5 bases and J lost 3, with 5 bases in between. Here the CDR3 reads CASSHDYNEQFF. The CDR3 DNA sequence: TGCGCCAGCAGTCACGACTACAATGAGCAGTTCTTC.

The gene calls are TRBV5-1 and TRBJ2-7; the match to TRBD2 covers 11 bases. J was trimmed by 0 bases and V by 5 bases; bases with no gene match: 7. This CDR3 is built from 16 residues. In germline, CDR1 is SGHRS, CDR2 YFSETQ. In nucleotides, the CDR3 is TGCGCCAGCAGAACTAGCGGGGGACTTAGCTCCTACGAGCAGTACTTC. It is translated as CASRTSGGLSSYEQYF. Full variable domain (remainder filled in from reference TRBV5-1 and TRBJ2-7): KAGVTQTPRYLIKTRGQQVTLSCSPISGHRSVSWYQQTPGQGLQFLFEYFSETQRNKGNFPGRFSGRQFSNSRSEMNVSTLELGDSALYLCASRTSGGLSSYEQYFGPGTRLTVT.

This clonotype has more than one count but fewer than ten. This chain joins TRBV2 and TRBJ1-5, with 8 bases matching TRBD1. Unmatched junction bases numbered 7, after V lost 6 bases and J lost 6 bases. Germline V gene data show CDR1 as SNHLY and CDR2 as FYNNEI. CDR3 size: 14 residues. The CDR3 coding sequence is TGTGCCAGCAGGACGGACAGGGAGGGTCAGCCCCAGCATTTT. It translates to CASRTDREGQPQHF.

Here the CDR3 reads CSARDLRTDAPRSYEQYF. CDR3 coding DNA: TGCAGTGCTAGAGACCTCAGGACGGATGCACCGAGGTCCTACGAGCAGTACTTC. The V and J genes are TRBV20-1 and TRBJ2-7; D gene ambiguous. Germline CDR1 DFQATT, CDR2 SNEGSKA (reference sequence). CDR3 size: 18 residues. V dropped 0 bases and J dropped 1 base, with 22 bases sitting between them.

This sequence joins TRBV15 and TRBJ1-6, with D hard to call. The V and J ends lost 1 base and 9 bases respectively, with 7 bases between them. The CDR3 consists of 13 residues. CDR1 LNHNV and CDR2 YYDKDF come from the germline V gene (reference sequence). CDR3 coding DNA: TGTGCCACCAGCAGAGTTGGAGGTTCACCCCTCCACTTT. This encodes CATSRVGGSPLHF.

This clonotype was seen a handful of times. The V gene is TRBV19, the J gene TRBJ2-7; 8 bases agree with TRBD1. Germline V gene sequence: CDR1 LNHDA, CDR2 SQIVND (reference sequence). J gave up 2 bases and V 5 bases, and 11 bases lay outside the gene matches. CDR3 size: 16 residues. This CDR3 is CASSSPGQGQPYEQYF. For the CDR3, the DNA is TGTGCCAGTAGTTCACCAGGACAGGGTCAACCCTACGAGCAGTACTTC.

Details on this clonotype: At one end, the junction sequence differs from germline, possibly due to a read error. CDR3 coding DNA: TGTGCCAGCAGTGACACTAGCGGGATGCGTCTGGTCTTC. It is translated as CASSDTSGMRLVF. The gene calls are TRBV7-3 and TRBJ2-1; TRBD2 matches 10 bases. CDR3 length: 13 residues. Germline values: CDR1 SGHTA, CDR2 FQGTGA.

This clonotype occurred many times. This sequence joins TRBV7-6 and TRBJ2-1; D possibly matches TRBD1 or TRBD2 (5 bases each). This CDR3 has 14 amino acids. V lost 8 bases and J lost 6, with 17 bases in between. Germline V gives CDR1 SGHVS, CDR2 FNYEAQ. In DNA, the CDR3 is TGTGCCAGCGGGCCCGTCCGGGACCGCAATGAGCAGTTCTTC. It is translated as CASGPVRDRNEQFF. Combining the CDR3 with reference TRBV7-6 and TRBJ2-1 gives the whole variable domain GAGVSQSPRYKVTKRGQDVALRCDPISGHVSLYWYRQALGQGPEFLTYFNYEAQQDKSGLPNDRFSAERPEGSISTLTIQRTEQRDSAMYRCASGPVRDRNEQFFGPGTRLTVL.

The chain couples TRBV7-8 to TRBJ1-2, with TRBD1 identical over 8 bases. The CDR3 is 15 amino acids. The trim removed 2 bases at V and 6 bases at J, leaving 8 bases unmatched. The germline V gene has CDR1 SGHVS and CDR2 FQNEAQ. The CDR3 sequence: CASSLTAGGGDGYTF. Written as DNA, the CDR3 is TGTGCCAGCAGCTTAACGGCAGGGGGCGGAGATGGCTACACCTTC.

The chain combines TRBV2 with TRBJ1-4; tentatively, D is TRBD1 (5 bases). Germline V lookup: CDR1 SNHLY, CDR2 FYNNEI. V gave up 3 bases and J gave up 2 bases, with 7 bases separating them. This CDR3 spans 14 amino acids. The CDR3 is CASSETATNEKLFF. In nucleotides, the CDR3 is TGTGCCAGCAGTGAGACAGCTACTAATGAAAAACTGTTTTTT.

The chain uses TRBV7-2 and TRBJ2-7, with a possible D match to TRBD1 (5 bases). Germline CDR1 reads SGHTA; CDR2 reads FQGNSA. V was cut by 3 bases and J by 2 bases, with 14 bases left in between. The CDR3 is 15 amino acids. The CDR3 region is CASSFLDSFTYEQYF. The DNA of the CDR3 is TGTGCCAGCAGCTTCCTAGACAGCTTTACCTACGAGCAGTACTTC. The full variable domain, in which reference TRBV7-2 and TRBJ2-7 provide the parts outside the CDR3, is GAGVSQSPSNKVTEKGKDVELRCDPISGHTALYWYRQSLGQGLEFLIYFQGNSAPDKSGLPSDRFSAERTGGSVSTLTIQRTQQEDSAVYLCASSFLDSFTYEQYFGPGTRLTVT.

CDR3 protein: CSARLPGGLAGGLAKNIQYF. CDR3 in DNA: TGCAGTGCTAGACTCCCGGGAGGGCTAGCGGGGGGCTTAGCCAAAAACATTCAGTACTTC. The rearrangement links TRBV20-1 to TRBJ2-4, with 11 positions matching TRBD2. Unmatched junction bases numbered 15, after V lost 2 bases and J lost 0 bases. The CDR3 loop spans 20 amino acids. Germline lookup yields CDR1 DFQATT and CDR2 SNEGSKA (reference sequence).

This chain links TRBV24-1 with TRBJ2-2, with unresolved D. Deletions cut 5 bases from V and 1 base from J, with 4 bases between. The CDR3 is 13 residues long. Germline CDR1 KGHDR, CDR2 SFDVKD. The CDR3 nucleotides are TGTGCCACCAGTGCAATGAACACCGGGGAGCTGTTTTTT. Its translation: CATSAMNTGELFF.

This clonotype was found many times. The chain carries TRBV19 and TRBJ2-2, with D perhaps TRBD2 (6 bases). The CDR3 length is 19 residues. Germline V gene data show CDR1 as LNHDA and CDR2 as SQIVND (reference sequence). V gave up 4 bases and J gave up 2 bases, with 23 bases separating them. The CDR3 nucleotides are TGTGCCAGTAGTACAACCGGGACTCGCGGGAAACCAAACACCGGGGAGCTGTTTTTT. Its protein product is CASSTTGTRGKPNTGELFF.

The CDR3 sequence is CASSQVPPADPFGYTF. Written as DNA, the CDR3 is TGTGCCAGCAGCCAAGTACCGCCGGCAGACCCCTTTGGCTACACCTTC. The chain has TRBV3-1 and TRBJ1-2; D not resolved. The CDR3 extends over 16 amino acids. CDR1 is LGHDT and CDR2 is YNNKEL in the germline V gene (reference sequence). Deletions cut 1 base from V and 7 bases from J, with 19 bases between. The full variable domain, rest sourced from reference TRBV3-1 and TRBJ1-2, is DTAVSQTPKYLVTQMGNDKSIKCEQNLGHDTMYWYKQDSKKFLKIMFSYNNKELIINETVPNRFSPKSPDKAHLNLHINSLELGDSAVYFCASSQVPPADPFGYTFGSGTRLTVV.

The chain's CDR3 is CASSQDLGGTPYGYTF. In DNA form, the CDR3 reads TGCGCCAGCAGCCAAGATCTGGGAGGGACTCCCTATGGCTACACCTTC. V and J are TRBV4-1 and TRBJ1-2; D perhaps matches TRBD1 (5 bases). CDR1 and CDR2 from the germline V gene are MGHRA and YSYEKL. The CDR3 sequence is 16 residues long. V dropped 0 bases and J dropped 4 bases, with 15 bases sitting between them.

This chain joins TRBV7-9 and TRBJ2-7, with 8 bases aligning to TRBD2. Trimming at V came to 5 bases and at J to 1 base, leaving 7 bases not matched to a gene. The CDR3 contains 15 residues. Germline values: CDR1 SEHNR, CDR2 FQNEAQ (reference sequence). The CDR3 sequence: CASSPPSGGSYEQYF. DNA for the CDR3: TGTGCCAGCAGCCCCCCCAGCGGGGGTTCCTACGAGCAGTACTTC.

This clonotype was seen only once. This rearrangement joins TRBV24-1 to TRBJ2-7; TRBD1 matches 9 bases. The junction had 6 bases not matched to a gene; V was cut back by 4 bases and J by 0 bases. Germline V gives CDR1 KGHDR, CDR2 SFDVKD. CDR3 size: 16 residues. Written as DNA, the CDR3 is TGTGCCACCAGTGACCCCGGGACAGGGAGCTCCTACGAGCAGTACTTC. Protein product: CATSDPGTGSSYEQYF.